The T cell receptor beta chain under discussion was sequenced for a study of OX40 agonist ivuxolimab in advanced cancers. Across the whole study: Ivuxolimab is a fully human IgG2 antibody that activates OX40 (CD134). The study's findings and limits: Low normalized T-cell clonal expansion was additionally recorded for some nonresponders.

Trimming stripped 0 bases from V and 4 bases from J, with 12 bases between. The CDR3 covers 16 residues. The V gene's germline CDR1 is SGHNT and CDR2 YENEEA. Assay used: immunoSEQ multiplex PCR; TCRdb lists only in-frame clones, some missing. The sample contains under 45,000 clones, around 84% of which appear only once. Regarding this clone: The antigen is unknown.

J is TRBJ2-2 and V is TRBV11-3, with D maybe TRBD1 (6 bases). Here the sequenced sample was CD4+ or CD8+ T cells sorted from blood, taken in a trial of the OX40 agonist ivuxolimab. The source of this sequence is an adult with an advanced solid tumor such as melanoma, head and neck, liver or kidney cancer. Here the CDR3 reads CASSLDSRGGTGELFF. In DNA form, the CDR3 reads TGTGCCAGCAGCTTAGATTCCAGGGGTGGCACCGGGGAGCTGTTTTTT.